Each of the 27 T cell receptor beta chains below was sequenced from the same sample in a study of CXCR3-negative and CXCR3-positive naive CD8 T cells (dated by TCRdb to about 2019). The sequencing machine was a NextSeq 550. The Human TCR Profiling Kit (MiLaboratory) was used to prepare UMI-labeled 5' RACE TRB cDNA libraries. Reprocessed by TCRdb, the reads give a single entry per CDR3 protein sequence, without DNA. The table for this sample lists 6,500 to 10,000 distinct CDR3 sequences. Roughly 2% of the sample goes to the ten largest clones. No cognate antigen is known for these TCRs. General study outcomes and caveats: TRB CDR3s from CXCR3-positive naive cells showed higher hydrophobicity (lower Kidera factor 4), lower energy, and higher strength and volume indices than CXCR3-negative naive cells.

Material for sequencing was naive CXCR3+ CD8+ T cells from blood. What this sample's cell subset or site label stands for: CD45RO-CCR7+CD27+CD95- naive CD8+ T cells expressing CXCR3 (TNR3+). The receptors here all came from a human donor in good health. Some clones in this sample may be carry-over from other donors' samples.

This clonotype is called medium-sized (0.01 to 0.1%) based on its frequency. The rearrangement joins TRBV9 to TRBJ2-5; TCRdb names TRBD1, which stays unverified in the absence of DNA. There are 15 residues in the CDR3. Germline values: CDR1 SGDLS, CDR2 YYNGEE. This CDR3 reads CASSGTGMESETQYF.

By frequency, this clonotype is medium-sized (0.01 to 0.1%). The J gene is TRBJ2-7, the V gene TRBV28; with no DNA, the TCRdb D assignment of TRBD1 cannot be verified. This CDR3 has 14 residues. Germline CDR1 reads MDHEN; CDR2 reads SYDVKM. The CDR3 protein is CASSPQGTGYEQYF.

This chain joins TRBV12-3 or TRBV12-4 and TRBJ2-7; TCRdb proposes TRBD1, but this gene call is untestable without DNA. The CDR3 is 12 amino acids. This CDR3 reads CASRQGAYEQYF.

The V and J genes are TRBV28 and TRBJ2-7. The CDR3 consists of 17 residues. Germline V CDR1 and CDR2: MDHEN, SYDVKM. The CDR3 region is CASNTVATSGTSYEQYF.

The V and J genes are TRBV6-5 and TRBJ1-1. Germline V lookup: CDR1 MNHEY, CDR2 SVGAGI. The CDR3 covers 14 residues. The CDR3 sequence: CASGPDLLNTEAFF.

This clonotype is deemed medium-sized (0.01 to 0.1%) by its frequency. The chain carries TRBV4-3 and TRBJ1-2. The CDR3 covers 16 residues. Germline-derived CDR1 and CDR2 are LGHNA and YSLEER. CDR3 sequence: CASSQAIGGAGYGYTF.

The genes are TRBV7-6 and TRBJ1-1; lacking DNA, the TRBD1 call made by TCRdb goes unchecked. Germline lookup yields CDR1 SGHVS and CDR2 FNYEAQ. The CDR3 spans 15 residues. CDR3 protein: CASSPRQGGDTEAFF.

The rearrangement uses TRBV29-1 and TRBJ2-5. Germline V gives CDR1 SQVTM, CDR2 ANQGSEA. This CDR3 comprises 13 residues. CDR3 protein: CSVDWWDQETQYF.

The CDR3 protein is CASSTIGLAGGETQYF. The chain combines TRBV19 with TRBJ2-5; checking the TCRdb D call of TRBD2 is not possible without DNA. Looked up from germline, CDR1 is LNHDA and CDR2 is SQIVND (reference sequence). This CDR3 is 16 amino acids long.

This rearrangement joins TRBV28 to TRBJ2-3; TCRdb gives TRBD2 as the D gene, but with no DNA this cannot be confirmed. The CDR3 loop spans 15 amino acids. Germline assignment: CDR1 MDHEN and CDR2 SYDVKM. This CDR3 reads CASTPPGLAGDTQYF. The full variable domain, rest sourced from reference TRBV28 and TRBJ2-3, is DVKVTQSSRYLVKRTGEKVFLECVQDMDHENMFWYRQDPGLGLRLIYFSYDVKMKEKGDIPEGYSVSREKKERFSLILESASTNQTSMYLCASTPPGLAGDTQYFGPGTRLTVL.

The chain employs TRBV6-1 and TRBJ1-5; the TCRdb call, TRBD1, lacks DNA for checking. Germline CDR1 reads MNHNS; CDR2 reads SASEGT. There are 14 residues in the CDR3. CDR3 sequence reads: CASRNTGGSQPQHF.

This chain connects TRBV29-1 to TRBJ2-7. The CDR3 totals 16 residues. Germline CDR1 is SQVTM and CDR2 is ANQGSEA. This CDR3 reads CSVEDLSGESSYEQYF.

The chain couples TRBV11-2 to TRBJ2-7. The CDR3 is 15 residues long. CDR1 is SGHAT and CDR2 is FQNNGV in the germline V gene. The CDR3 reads CASSLDPSVRYEQYF.

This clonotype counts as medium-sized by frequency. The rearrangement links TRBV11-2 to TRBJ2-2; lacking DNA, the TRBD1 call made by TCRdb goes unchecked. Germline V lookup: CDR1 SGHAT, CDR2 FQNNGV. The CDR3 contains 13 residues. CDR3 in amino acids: CASLRGRNGELFF.

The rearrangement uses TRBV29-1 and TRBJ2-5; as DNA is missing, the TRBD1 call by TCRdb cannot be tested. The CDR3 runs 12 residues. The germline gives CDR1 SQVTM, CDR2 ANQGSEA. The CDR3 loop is CSVVPGGETQYF.

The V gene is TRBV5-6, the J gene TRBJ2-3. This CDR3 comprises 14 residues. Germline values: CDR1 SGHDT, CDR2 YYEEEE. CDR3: CASSYPASTDTQYF.

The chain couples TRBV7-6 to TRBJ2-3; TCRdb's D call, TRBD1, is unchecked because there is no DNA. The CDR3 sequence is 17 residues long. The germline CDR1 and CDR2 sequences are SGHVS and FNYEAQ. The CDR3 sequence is CASSLAALGTSTDTQYF.

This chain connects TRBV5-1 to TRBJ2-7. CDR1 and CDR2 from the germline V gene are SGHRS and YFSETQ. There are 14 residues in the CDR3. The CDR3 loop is CASSFEGGSYEQYF.

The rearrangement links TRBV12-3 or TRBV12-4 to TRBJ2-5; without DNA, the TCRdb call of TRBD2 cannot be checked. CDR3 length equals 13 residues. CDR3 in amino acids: CASSSGSKETQYF.

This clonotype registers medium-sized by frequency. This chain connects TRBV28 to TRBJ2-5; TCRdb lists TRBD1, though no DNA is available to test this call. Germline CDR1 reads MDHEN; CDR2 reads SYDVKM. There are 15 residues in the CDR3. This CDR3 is CASSFGQGPTETQYF.

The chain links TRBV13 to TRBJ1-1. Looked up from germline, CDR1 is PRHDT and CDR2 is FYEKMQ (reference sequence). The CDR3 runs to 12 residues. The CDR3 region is CASTIGNTEAFF.

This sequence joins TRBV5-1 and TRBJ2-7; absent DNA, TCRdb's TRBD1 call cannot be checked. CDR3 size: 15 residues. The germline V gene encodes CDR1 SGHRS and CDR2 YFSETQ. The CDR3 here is CASSWGQIRGYEQYF.

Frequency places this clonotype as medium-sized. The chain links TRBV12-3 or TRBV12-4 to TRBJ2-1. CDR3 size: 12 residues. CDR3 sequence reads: CASSWGGNEQFF.

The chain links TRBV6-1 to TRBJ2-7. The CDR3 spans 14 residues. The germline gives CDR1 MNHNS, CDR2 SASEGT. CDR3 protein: CASSETPYIAEQYF.

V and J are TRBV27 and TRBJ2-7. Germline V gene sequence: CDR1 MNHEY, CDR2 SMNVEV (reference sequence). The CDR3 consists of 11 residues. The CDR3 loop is CASGGEYEQYF.

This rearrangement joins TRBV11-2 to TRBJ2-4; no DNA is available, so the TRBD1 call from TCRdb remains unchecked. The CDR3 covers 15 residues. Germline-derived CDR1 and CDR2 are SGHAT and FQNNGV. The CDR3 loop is CASSLGFGARDIQYF.

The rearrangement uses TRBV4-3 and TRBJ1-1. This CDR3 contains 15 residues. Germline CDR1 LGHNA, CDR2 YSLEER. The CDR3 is CASSLTAFMNTEAFF.